This TCR beta chain is from a study of blood T cell repertoires in COVID-19. Looking at the study overall: Samples of COVID-19 (acute and convalescent) were obtained from the United States, Italy and Spain.

This clone has more than one count but fewer than ten. The V gene's germline CDR1 is MNHNS and CDR2 SASEGT. This CDR3 has 18 residues. V was cut by 2 bases and J by 1 base, with 20 bases left in between. Original handling: Reference gene primer amplification in the assay estimated nucleated cell counts. Data came from immunoSEQ multiplex PCR; TCRdb stores just in-frame clones and leaves some out. The V and J calls and the clone size are those of that table, but D and trimming were determined from the DNA. The sample lists some 350,000 clones; 90% to 95% were seen once. The J gene is TRBJ1-1, the V gene TRBV6-1; unclear D gene. The receptor's source is a woman between 18 and 30 years old who had recovered from COVID-19. Sequenced input: peripheral blood. The CDR3 is CASSEKGGWGIWNTEAFF. The CDR3 DNA sequence: TGTGCCAGCAGTGAAAAGGGAGGGTGGGGTATTTGGAACACTGAAGCTTTCTTT.